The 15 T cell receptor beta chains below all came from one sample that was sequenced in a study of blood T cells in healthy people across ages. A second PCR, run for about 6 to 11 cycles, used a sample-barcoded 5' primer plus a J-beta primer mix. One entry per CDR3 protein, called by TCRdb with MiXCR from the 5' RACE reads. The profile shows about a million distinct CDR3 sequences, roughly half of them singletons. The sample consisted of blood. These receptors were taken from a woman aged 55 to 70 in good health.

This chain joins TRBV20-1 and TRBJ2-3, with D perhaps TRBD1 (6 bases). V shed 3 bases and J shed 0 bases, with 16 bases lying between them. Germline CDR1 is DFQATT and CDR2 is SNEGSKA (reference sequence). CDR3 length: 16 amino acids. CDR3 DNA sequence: TGCAGTGCTAGTAACCCTTGGGGGCCTAGCACAGATACGCAGTATTTT. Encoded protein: CSASNPWGPSTDTQYF.

The CDR3 DNA reads TGTGCCAGCAGTGAACGATACAGACAGTACCAAGAGACCCAGTACTTC. Amino acids: CASSERYRQYQETQYF. The V and J genes are TRBV25-1 and TRBJ2-5; D is perhaps TRBD1 (5 bases). In germline, CDR1 is MGHDK, CDR2 SYGVNS. V lost 2 bases and J lost 0, with 13 bases in between. The CDR3 spans 16 residues.

CDR3 in DNA: TGTGCCAGCAGCGTATACTCGGGGCTGGAGTTCTTC. It specifies CASSVYSGLEFF. The V gene is TRBV7-2, the J gene TRBJ2-1; D could derive from TRBD1 or TRBD2 (5 bases each). The CDR3 totals 12 residues. Germline V CDR1 and CDR2: SGHTA, FQGNSA. With 5 bases removed from V and 14 bases from J, the gap between germline ends came to 16 bases.

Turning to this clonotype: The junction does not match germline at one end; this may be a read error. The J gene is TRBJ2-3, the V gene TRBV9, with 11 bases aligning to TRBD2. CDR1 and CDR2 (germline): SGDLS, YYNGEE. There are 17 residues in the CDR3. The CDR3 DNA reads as TGCGCCAGCAGCGTAGCTGCGCTAGCGGGAGGTCAGGATACGCAGTATTTT. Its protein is CASSVAALAGGQDTQYF. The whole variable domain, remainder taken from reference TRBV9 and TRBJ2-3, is DSGVTQTPKHLITATGQRVTLRCSPRSGDLSVYWYQQSLDQGLQFLIQYYNGEERAKGNILERFSAQQFPDLHSELNLSSLELGDSALYFCASSVAALAGGQDTQYFGPGTRLTVL.

The CDR3, as DNA: TGCGCCAGCAGCCAGGTCCGGGACAGGGGATCTGGGGCCAACGTCCTGACTTTC. It encodes CASSQVRDRGSGANVLTF. This sequence joins TRBV4-3 and TRBJ2-6, with 10 bases matching TRBD1. CDR3 size: 18 residues. Germline V gives CDR1 LGHNA, CDR2 YSLEER. The junction had 6 bases not matched to a gene; V was cut back by 3 bases and J by 1 base.

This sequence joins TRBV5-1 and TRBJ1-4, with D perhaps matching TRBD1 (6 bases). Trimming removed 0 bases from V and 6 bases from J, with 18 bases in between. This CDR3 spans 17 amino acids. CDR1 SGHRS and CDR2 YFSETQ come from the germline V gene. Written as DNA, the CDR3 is TGCGCCAGCAGCTTGGGACTTTCGACAGGCTTGGATGAAAAACTGTTTTTT. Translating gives CASSLGLSTGLDEKLFF.

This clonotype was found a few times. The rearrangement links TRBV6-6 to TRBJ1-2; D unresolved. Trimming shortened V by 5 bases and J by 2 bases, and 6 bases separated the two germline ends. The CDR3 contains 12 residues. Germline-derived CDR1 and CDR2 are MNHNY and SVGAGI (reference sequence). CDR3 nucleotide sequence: TGTGCCAGCAGTCCACACAACTATGGCTACACCTTC. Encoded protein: CASSPHNYGYTF.

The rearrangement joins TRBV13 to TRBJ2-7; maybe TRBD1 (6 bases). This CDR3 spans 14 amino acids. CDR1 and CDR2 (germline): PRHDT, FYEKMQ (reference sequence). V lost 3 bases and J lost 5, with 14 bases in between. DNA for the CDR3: TGTGCCAGCAGCTTCTGGGCAGGACAGAACGAGCAGTACTTC. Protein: CASSFWAGQNEQYF.

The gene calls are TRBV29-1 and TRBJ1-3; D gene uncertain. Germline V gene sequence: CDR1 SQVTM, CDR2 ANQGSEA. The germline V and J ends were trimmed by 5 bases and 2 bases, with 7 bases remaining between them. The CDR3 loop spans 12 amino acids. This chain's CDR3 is CSVQFTGNTIYF. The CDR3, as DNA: TGCAGCGTTCAGTTCACTGGAAACACCATATATTTT. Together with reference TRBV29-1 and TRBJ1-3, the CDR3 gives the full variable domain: SAVISQKPSRDICQRGTSLTIQCQVDSQVTMMFWYRQQPGQSLTLIATANQGSEATYESGFVIDKFPISRPNLTFSTLTVSNMSPEDSSIYLCSVQFTGNTIYFGEGSWLTVV.

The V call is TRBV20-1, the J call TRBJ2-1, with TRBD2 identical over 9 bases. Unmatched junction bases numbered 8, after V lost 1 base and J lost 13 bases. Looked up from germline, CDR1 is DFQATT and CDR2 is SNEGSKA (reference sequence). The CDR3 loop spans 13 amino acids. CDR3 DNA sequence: TGCAGTGCTAGAGCGTCTAGCGGGGAGACCCAGTTCTTC. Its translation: CSARASSGETQFF.

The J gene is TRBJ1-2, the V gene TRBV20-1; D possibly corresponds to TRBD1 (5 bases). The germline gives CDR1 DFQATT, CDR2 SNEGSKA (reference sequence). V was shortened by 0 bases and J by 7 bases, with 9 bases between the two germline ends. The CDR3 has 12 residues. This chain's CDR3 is CSARDGGSGYTF. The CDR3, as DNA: TGCAGTGCTAGAGATGGGGGAAGTGGCTACACCTTC.

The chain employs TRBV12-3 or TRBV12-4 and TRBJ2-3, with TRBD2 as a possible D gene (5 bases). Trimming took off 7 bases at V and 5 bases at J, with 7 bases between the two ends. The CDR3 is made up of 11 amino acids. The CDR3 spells CASKSGDTQYF. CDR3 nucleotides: TGTGCCAGCAAGAGCGGAGATACGCAGTATTTT.

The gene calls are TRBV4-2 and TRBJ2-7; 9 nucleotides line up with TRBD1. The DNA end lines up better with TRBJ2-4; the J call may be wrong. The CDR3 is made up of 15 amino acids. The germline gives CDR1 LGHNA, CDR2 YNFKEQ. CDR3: CASSQRQGVLNIQYF. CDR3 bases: TGTGCCAGCAGCCAAAGACAGGGGGTGTTGAACATTCAGTACTTC.

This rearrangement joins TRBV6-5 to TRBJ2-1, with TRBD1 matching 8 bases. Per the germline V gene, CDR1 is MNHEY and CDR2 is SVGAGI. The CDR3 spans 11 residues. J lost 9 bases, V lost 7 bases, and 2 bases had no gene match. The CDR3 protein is CASNDRGEQFF. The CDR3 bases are TGTGCCAGCAATGACAGGGGTGAGCAGTTCTTC.

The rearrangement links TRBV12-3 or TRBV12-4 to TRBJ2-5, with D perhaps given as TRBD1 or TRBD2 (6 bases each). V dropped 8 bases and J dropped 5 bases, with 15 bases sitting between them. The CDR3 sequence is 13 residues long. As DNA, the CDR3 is TGTGCCAGCCACCGGGGGCAATGGGAGACCCAGTACTTC. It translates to CASHRGQWETQYF.